The clone carrying this T cell receptor beta chain has at least ten counts. The target antigen is unknown. Amplifying from RNA transcripts, the study obtained TCR beta CDR3 regions. RT-PCR in the first round used HTBI primers; a second-round multiplex PCR followed. TCRdb recomputed calls from the multiplex PCR reads with MiXCR, one row per CDR3 protein. The table includes hundreds of thousands of distinct CDR3 sequences, about 20% detected once. Trimming stripped 3 bases from V and 5 bases from J, with 10 bases between. The CDR3 is made up of 13 amino acids. This sample stems from a study of Graves' ophthalmopathy and Graves' hyperthyroidism. Across the study: Peripheral blood was gathered at first diagnosis, ahead of any treatment whatsoever. Findings of the study overall: Ophthalmopathy progression cases were predicted by the model with 70.59% sensitivity and 72% to 80% specificity.

The origin of this receptor is a woman aged 18-29 years with stable Graves' hyperthyroidism. Some clones in this sample may be carry-over from other donors' samples. The gene calls are TRBV12-3 or TRBV12-4 and TRBJ1-2, with D hard to call. The sample was peripheral blood. The CDR3 DNA sequence: TGTGCCAGCAGTTTGAGGCAGCCGTATGGCTACACCTTC. The encoded protein is CASSLRQPYGYTF.